Below are 13 T cell receptor beta chains sequenced from a single sample in a study of T-cell reconstitution after alpha-beta-depleted transplantation in children. Preparation of the TCRbeta library used unique molecular identifiers. TCRdb passed the PCR reads through MiXCR, listing each CDR3 protein once. Found here are about 170,000 distinct CDR3 sequences, around 10% of them singletons; the top ten hold about 12%. Sequences were derived from PBMCs, sampled before TCRalphabeta/CD19-depleted stem cell transplant. Receptors originate from a boy younger than 10 with acute myeloid leukemia, due to receive a stem cell transplant.

In this sample, this clonotype turned up many times. V is TRBV6-4 and J is TRBJ1-1, with D possibly TRBD1 on 6 matching bases. The CDR3 covers 16 residues. Germline V gene sequence: CDR1 MRHNA, CDR2 SNTAGT. The V gene lost 3 bases and the J gene lost 1 base, with 15 bases spanning the gap. As DNA, the CDR3 is TGTGCCAGCAGTGAGGAGGCGGGGGGGGCGAACACTGAAGCTTTCTTT. Translation gives CASSEEAGGANTEAFF.

This clonotype was recorded many times. The J gene is TRBJ1-2, the V gene TRBV2; no definite D call. V lost 4 bases and J 1 base, leaving 16 bases between the germline ends. The germline V gene has CDR1 SNHLY and CDR2 FYNNEI. The CDR3 loop spans 16 amino acids. CDR3 protein: CASSASSGVRNYGYTF. The CDR3 region has the DNA TGTGCCAGCAGTGCCTCCTCCGGGGTTCGTAACTATGGCTACACCTTC. Full variable domain (missing parts from reference TRBV2 and TRBJ1-2): EPEVTQTPSHQVTQMGQEVILRCVPISNHLYFYWYRQILGQKVEFLVSFYNNEISEKSEIFDDQFSVERPDGSNFTLKIRSTKLEDSAMYFCASSASSGVRNYGYTFGSGTRLTVV.

A few counts support this clonotype. One junction end does not reproduce the germline sequence, and a read error may be involved. The V call is TRBV20-1, the J call TRBJ2-5; 10 bases line up with TRBD2. This CDR3 spans 16 amino acids. Germline V gives CDR1 DFQATT, CDR2 SNEGSKA (reference sequence). The CDR3 nucleotides read TGCTGTGCTAGAGGTGGACTAGCGGTTTTCCCGGAGACCCAGTACTTC. Translated, it gives CCARGGLAVFPETQYF.

The rearrangement uses TRBV30 and TRBJ2-5; tentative D call: TRBD2 (5 bases). The CDR3 is made up of 15 amino acids. CDR1 and CDR2 (germline): GTSNPN, SVGIG (reference sequence). The germline V and J ends were trimmed by 2 bases and 0 bases, with 13 bases remaining between them. The CDR3 spells CAWSSYGVDQETQYF. In DNA form, the CDR3 reads TGTGCCTGGAGTTCCTACGGGGTGGACCAAGAGACCCAGTACTTC.

In this sample, this clonotype turned up many times. The chain recombines TRBV5-1 with TRBJ2-3, with 14 bases lining up with TRBD2. The CDR3 length is 18 residues. The germline gives CDR1 SGHRS, CDR2 YFSETQ. The V segment lost 4 bases and the J segment 0 bases; nucleotides outside the gene matches: 7. CDR3 sequence (DNA): TGCGCCAGCAGCGAGGGACTAGCGGGGGCTATAAGCACAGATACGCAGTATTTT. This encodes CASSEGLAGAISTDTQYF.

Worth noting for this clonotype: It may be a read error: a sequence one base away is much more abundant. V and J are TRBV12-3 or TRBV12-4 and TRBJ1-5; the D gene is possibly TRBD1 (5 bases). The length of the CDR3 is 14 residues. The CDR3 nucleotides are TGTGCCAGCAGCCTGGGGACGAGCAATCGGCCCCAGCATTTT. Its translation: CASSLGTSNRPQHF.

CDR3 in amino acids: CAWERAANSPLHF. CDR3 in DNA: TGTGCCTGGGAAAGGGCAGCTAATTCACCCCTCCACTTT. The rearrangement uses TRBV30 and TRBJ1-6; no firm D call. Germline values: CDR1 GTSNPN, CDR2 SVGIG (reference sequence). Trimming shortened V by 5 bases and J by 6 bases, and 11 bases separated the two germline ends. This CDR3 comprises 13 residues.

There are many counts of this clonotype. The genes are TRBV29-1 and TRBJ2-3; 11 bases align to TRBD2. Germline V gives CDR1 SQVTM, CDR2 ANQGSEA. V lost 2 bases to trimming and J lost 3 bases; unmatched junction nucleotides: 4. CDR3 length equals 15 residues. CDR3 amino acids: CSVERTSGSTDTQYF. The CDR3 nucleotides read TGCAGCGTTGAAAGGACTAGCGGGTCAACAGATACGCAGTATTTT.

This clonotype occurred many times. V and J are TRBV3-1 and TRBJ2-1, with D possibly TRBD1 on 6 matching bases. The CDR3 length is 16 residues. Between the trimmed V and J ends, which lost 2 bases and 9 bases, there was a span of 20 bases. Germline assignment: CDR1 LGHDT and CDR2 YNNKEL (reference sequence). The CDR3 region is CASSQTGTRMRFEQFF. The DNA of the CDR3 is TGTGCCAGCAGCCAAACCGGGACACGGATGCGTTTTGAGCAGTTCTTC.

This clonotype was detected many times. The chain joins TRBV7-2 to TRBJ2-2; D unresolved. CDR1 and CDR2 (germline): SGHTA, FQGNSA. CDR3 length: 15 residues. Trimming stripped 4 bases from V and 1 base from J, with 10 bases between. CDR3 protein: CASSSPWRNTGELFF. DNA for the CDR3: TGTGCCAGCAGCTCTCCCTGGCGGAACACCGGGGAGCTGTTTTTT. The variable domain in full, with the rest retrieved from reference TRBV7-2 and TRBJ2-2, is GAGVSQSPSNKVTEKGKDVELRCDPISGHTALYWYRQSLGQGLEFLIYFQGNSAPDKSGLPSDRFSAERTGGSVSTLTIQRTQQEDSAVYLCASSSPWRNTGELFFGEGSRLTVL.

This clonotype has at least ten counts. The junction departs from the called germline gene at one end, perhaps through a read error. This chain links TRBV5-8 with TRBJ1-5; TRBD1 matches at 7 bases. Germline CDR1 and CDR2: SGHTS and YDEGEE. CDR3 length: 16 residues. CDR3 region: CASSPRDSYSNQPHHF. CDR3 bases: TGTGCCAGCAGCCCCCGGGACAGTTATAGCAATCAGCCCCATCATTTT.

V gene TRBV15 combines with J gene TRBJ2-6; D may correspond to TRBD1 or TRBD2 (5 bases each). Germline CDR1 LNHNV, CDR2 YYDKDF (reference sequence). This CDR3 has 15 amino acids. The V and J ends lost 5 bases and 0 bases respectively, with 8 bases between them. The CDR3 nucleotides read TGTGCCACCAGCCTTGGGGGCTCTGGGGCCAACGTCCTGACTTTC. This translates into CATSLGGSGANVLTF.

The V and J genes are TRBV7-6 and TRBJ2-5, with D perhaps TRBD1 (6 bases). CDR3 length: 13 amino acids. Per germline, CDR1 SGHVS and CDR2 FNYEAQ. The V and J ends lost 6 bases and 5 bases respectively, with 13 bases between them. CDR3 region: CASSWDNVETQYF. DNA for the CDR3: TGTGCCAGCAGTTGGGACAACGTCGAGACCCAGTACTTC.